These 7 T cell receptor beta chains came from one sample sequenced in a study of cytomegalovirus exposure and HLA in healthy donors. It was with 60 Vbeta and 13 Jbeta primers that the PCR ran. Generated by immunoSEQ multiplex PCR, the TCRdb table keeps only in-frame clones and is missing some. The sample yields some 65,000 clones, 62% seen once. The specimen was PBMCs. The origin of the receptors is a man aged 30 to 39 in good health and CMV-seronegative.

The count of this clone is one. The chain has TRBV2 and TRBJ2-5, with no clear D. CDR1 is SNHLY, CDR2 FYNNEI, per germline. Between the trimmed V and J ends, which lost 5 bases and 4 bases, there was a span of 8 bases. The CDR3 has 12 residues. CDR3 DNA: TGTGCCAGCAGTCAGTATCGAGAGACCCAGTACTTC. Amino acid sequence: CASSQYRETQYF.

V is TRBV2 and J is TRBJ2-3, with TRBD2 matching 14 bases. This CDR3 region has 20 residues. J lost 2 bases, V lost 7 bases, and 17 bases had no gene match. Germline values: CDR1 SNHLY, CDR2 FYNNEI. The CDR3 loop reads CASTAMSPGLAGVDTDTQYF. Here the CDR3 DNA reads TGTGCCAGCACTGCAATGAGCCCGGGACTAGCGGGGGTGGACACAGATACGCAGTATTTT.

This clone showed up just a few times. The gene calls are TRBV4-1 and TRBJ2-2; D unclear. Germline assignment: CDR1 MGHRA and CDR2 YSYEKL. This CDR3 is 16 amino acids long. V lost 0 bases, J lost 6 bases, and 14 bases lay in between. The CDR3, as DNA: TGCGCCAGCAGCCAAGAAAAATTCCTCGGGTCCGGGGAGCTGTTTTTT. Translation: CASSQEKFLGSGELFF.

The V gene is TRBV19, the J gene TRBJ2-2; a weak D match, TRBD2 (5 bases). The germline V and J ends were trimmed by 8 bases and 15 bases, with 19 bases remaining between them. CDR1 LNHDA and CDR2 SQIVND come from the germline V gene (reference sequence). This CDR3 is 12 amino acids long. CDR3 DNA: TGTGCCAGTTTCACAAACGGAGGTAGAATGTTTTTT. Protein: CASFTNGGRMFF.

The rearrangement links TRBV4-2 to TRBJ2-7; perhaps TRBD2 as D (7 bases). Germline CDR1 and CDR2: LGHNA and YNFKEQ. V was trimmed by 1 base and J by 0 bases, leaving 16 bases between them. The CDR3 runs to 17 residues. CDR3 loop: CASSQGGRGPPSYEQYF. The CDR3 DNA is TGTGCCAGCAGCCAAGGGGGGCGGGGGCCCCCCTCCTACGAGCAGTACTTC.

In its sample, this clone was seen a few times. The rearrangement joins TRBV29-1 to TRBJ2-3; 11 bases map to TRBD1. Germline CDR1 is SQVTM and CDR2 is ANQGSEA. CDR3 size: 15 residues. Trimming cost V 2 bases and J 4 bases; bases outside gene matches: 5. CDR3 region: CSVEPDRGPPDTQYF. CDR3 in DNA: TGCAGCGTTGAACCGGACAGGGGGCCCCCAGATACGCAGTATTTT.

This clone was found a few times. The chain joins TRBV2 to TRBJ2-7; possible D gene TRBD1, 6 bases. V lost 0 bases and J 3 bases, leaving 21 bases between the germline ends. CDR3 length: 18 residues. Germline V gives CDR1 SNHLY, CDR2 FYNNEI. The CDR3 is CASSEALLGGAEVYEQYF. The CDR3 nucleotides are TGTGCCAGCAGTGAAGCGCTTCTTGGGGGCGCAGAAGTCTACGAGCAGTACTTC.